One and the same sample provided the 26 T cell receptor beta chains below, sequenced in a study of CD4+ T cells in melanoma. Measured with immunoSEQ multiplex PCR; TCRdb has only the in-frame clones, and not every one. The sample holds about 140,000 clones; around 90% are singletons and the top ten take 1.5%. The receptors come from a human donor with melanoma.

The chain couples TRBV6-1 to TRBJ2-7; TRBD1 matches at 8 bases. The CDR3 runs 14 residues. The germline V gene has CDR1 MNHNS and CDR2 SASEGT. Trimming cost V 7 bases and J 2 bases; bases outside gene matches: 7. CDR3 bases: TGTGCCAGCAAAGTGACAGGGGCGGCCTACGAGCAGTACTTC. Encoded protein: CASKVTGAAYEQYF.

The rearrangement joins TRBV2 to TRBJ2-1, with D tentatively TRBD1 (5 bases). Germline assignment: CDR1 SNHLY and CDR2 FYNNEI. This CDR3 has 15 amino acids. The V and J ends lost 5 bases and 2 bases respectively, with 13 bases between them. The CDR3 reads CASSKDRVPYNEQFF. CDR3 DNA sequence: TGTGCCAGCAGTAAAGACAGAGTCCCCTACAATGAGCAGTTCTTC.

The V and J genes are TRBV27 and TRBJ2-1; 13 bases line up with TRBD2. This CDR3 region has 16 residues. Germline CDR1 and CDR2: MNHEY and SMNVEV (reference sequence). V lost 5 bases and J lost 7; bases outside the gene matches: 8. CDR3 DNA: TGTGCCAGCAGTAGACTAGCGGGGGGATTGGCGAATGAGCAGTTCTTC. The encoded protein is CASSRLAGGLANEQFF.

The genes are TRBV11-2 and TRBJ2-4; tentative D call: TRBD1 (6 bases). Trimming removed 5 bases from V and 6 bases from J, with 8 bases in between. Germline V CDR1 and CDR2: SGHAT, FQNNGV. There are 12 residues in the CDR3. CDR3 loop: CASSGTRNIQYF. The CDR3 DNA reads TGTGCCAGCAGCGGGACAAGAAACATTCAGTACTTC.

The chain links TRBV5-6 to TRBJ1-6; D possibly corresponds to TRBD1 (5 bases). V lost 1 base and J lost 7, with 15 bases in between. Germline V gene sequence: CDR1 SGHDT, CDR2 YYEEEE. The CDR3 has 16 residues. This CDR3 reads CASSLLGEEENSPLHF. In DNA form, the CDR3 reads TGTGCCAGCAGCTTGTTGGGGGAAGAAGAGAATTCACCCCTCCACTTT.

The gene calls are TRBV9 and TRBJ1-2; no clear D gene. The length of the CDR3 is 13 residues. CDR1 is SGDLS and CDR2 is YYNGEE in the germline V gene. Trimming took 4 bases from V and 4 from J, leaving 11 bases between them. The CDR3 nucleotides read TGTGCCAGCAGCCTTAGTCTGCTCTATGGCTACACCTTC. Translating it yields CASSLSLLYGYTF.

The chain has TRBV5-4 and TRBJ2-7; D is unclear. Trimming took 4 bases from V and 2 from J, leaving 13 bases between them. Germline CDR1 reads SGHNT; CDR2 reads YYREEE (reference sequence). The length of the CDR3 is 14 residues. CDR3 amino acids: CASSHILGPYEQYF. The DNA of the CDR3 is TGTGCCAGCAGCCACATTCTTGGGCCCTACGAGCAGTACTTC.

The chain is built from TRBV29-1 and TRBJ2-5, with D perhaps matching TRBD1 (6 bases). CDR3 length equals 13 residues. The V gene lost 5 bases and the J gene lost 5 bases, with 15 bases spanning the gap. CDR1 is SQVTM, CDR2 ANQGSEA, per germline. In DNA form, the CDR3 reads TGCAGCGTTAATGGACAGCGGAGGGAGACCCAGTACTTC. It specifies CSVNGQRRETQYF.

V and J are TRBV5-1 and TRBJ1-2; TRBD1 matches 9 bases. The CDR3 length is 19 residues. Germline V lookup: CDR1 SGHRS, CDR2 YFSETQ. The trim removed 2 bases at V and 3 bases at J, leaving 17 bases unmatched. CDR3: CASSFRIRDRAISDYGYTF. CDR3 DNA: TGCGCCAGCAGCTTTCGAATCCGGGACAGGGCAATTTCGGACTATGGCTACACCTTC.

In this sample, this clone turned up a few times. CDR3 nucleotides: TGTGCCAGCAGCTTAATAGCGTCCGGGCGGGGGGGCGCAGATACGCAGTATTTT. Its protein is CASSLIASGRGGADTQYF. This sequence joins TRBV11-2 and TRBJ2-3, with 9 bases aligning to TRBD2. Germline CDR1 and CDR2: SGHAT and FQNNGV. V lost 2 bases to trimming and J lost 4 bases; unmatched junction nucleotides: 13. The CDR3 covers 18 residues.

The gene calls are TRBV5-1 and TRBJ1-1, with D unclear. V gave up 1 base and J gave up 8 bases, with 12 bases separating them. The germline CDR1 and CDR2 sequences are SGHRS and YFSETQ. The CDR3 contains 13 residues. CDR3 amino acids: CASSLLSPGEAFF. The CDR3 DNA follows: TGCGCCAGCAGCTTGTTGAGCCCGGGGGAAGCTTTCTTT.

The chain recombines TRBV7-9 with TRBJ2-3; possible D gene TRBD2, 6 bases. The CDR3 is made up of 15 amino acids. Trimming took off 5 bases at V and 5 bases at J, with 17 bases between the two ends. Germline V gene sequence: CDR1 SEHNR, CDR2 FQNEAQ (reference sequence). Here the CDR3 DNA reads TGTGCCAGCAGCCTAGGAGGGTCCCGGATAGATACGCAGTATTTT. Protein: CASSLGGSRIDTQYF.

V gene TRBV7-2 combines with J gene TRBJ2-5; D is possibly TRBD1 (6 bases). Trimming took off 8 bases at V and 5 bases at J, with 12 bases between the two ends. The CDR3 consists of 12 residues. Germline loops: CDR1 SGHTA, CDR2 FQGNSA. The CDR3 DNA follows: TGTGCCAGCTCGAGGACAGTGGAGACCCAGTACTTC. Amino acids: CASSRTVETQYF.

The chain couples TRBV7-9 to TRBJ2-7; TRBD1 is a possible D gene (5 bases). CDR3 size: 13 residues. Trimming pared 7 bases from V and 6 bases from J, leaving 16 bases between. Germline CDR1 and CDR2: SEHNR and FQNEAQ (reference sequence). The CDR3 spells CASTPRARPEQYF. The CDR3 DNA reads TGTGCCAGCACCCCCAGGGCCAGACCCGAGCAGTACTTC.

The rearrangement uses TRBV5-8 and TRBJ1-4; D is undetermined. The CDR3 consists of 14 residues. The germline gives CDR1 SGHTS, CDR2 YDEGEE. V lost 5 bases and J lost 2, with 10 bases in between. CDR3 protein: CASSRGSTNEKLFF. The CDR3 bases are TGTGCCAGCAGTAGAGGCTCGACTAATGAAAAACTGTTTTTT.

The CDR3 coding sequence is TGTGCCAGCAGTCTACAGGGGGACAATGAGCAGTTCTTC. It codes for CASSLQGDNEQFF. The chain uses TRBV27 and TRBJ2-1; 8 bases align to TRBD1. CDR1 and CDR2 from the germline V gene are MNHEY and SMNVEV (reference sequence). Trimming took 5 bases from V and 5 from J; bases not matched to a gene: 2. CDR3 length equals 13 residues.

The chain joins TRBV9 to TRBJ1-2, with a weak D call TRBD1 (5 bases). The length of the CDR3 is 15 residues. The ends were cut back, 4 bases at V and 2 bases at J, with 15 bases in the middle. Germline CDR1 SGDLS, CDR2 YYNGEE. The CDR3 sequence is CASSPHPGGNYGYTF. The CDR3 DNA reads TGTGCCAGCAGCCCTCACCCGGGGGGAAACTATGGCTACACCTTC.

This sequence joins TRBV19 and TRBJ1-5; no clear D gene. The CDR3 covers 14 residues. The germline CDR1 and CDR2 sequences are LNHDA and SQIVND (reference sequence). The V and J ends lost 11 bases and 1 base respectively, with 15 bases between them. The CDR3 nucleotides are TGTGCCGTCTCGGCCCTTGACAGCAATCAGCCCCAGCATTTT. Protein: CAVSALDSNQPQHF. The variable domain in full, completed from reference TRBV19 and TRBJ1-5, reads DGGITQSPKYLFRKEGQNVTLSCEQNLNHDAMYWYRQDPGQGLRLIYYSQIVNDFQKGDIAEGYSVSREKKESFPLTVTSAQKNPTAFYLCAVSALDSNQPQHFGDGTRLSIL.

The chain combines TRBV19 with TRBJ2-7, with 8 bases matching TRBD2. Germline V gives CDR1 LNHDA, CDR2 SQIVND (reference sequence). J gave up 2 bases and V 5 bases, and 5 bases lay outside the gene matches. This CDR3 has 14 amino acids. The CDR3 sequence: CASSPFSGAYEQYF. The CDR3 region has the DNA TGTGCCAGTAGTCCGTTTAGCGGGGCCTACGAGCAGTACTTC.

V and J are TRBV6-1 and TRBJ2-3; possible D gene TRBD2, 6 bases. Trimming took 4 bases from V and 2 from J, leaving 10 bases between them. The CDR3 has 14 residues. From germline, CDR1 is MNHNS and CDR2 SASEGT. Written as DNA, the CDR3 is TGTGCCAGCAGTGCGGGACTTATCACAGATACGCAGTATTTT. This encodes CASSAGLITDTQYF.

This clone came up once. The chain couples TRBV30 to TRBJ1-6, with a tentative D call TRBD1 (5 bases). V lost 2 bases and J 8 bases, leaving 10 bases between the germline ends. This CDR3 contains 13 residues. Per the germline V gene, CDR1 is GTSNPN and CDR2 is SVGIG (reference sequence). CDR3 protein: CAWSMGRDSPLHF. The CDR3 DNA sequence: TGTGCCTGGAGTATGGGACGGGATTCACCCCTCCACTTT.

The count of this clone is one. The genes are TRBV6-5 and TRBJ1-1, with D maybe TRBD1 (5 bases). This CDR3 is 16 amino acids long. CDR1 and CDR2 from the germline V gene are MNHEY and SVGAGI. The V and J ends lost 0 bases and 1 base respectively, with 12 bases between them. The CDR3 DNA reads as TGTGCCAGCAGTTACTCGAATCCGGGACGGAACACTGAAGCTTTCTTT. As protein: CASSYSNPGRNTEAFF.

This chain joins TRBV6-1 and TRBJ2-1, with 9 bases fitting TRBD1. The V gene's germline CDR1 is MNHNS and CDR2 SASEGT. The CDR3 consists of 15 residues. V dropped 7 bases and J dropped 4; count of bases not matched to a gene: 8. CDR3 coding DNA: TGTGCCAGCACTCTGGGACAGGGTTTGTACAATGAGCAGTTCTTC. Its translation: CASTLGQGLYNEQFF.

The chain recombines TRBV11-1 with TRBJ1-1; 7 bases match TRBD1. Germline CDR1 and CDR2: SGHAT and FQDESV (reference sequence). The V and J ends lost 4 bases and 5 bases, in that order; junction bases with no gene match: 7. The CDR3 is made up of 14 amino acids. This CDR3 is CASSWRQGRTEAFF. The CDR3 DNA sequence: TGTGCCAGCAGCTGGAGACAGGGAAGAACTGAAGCTTTCTTT.

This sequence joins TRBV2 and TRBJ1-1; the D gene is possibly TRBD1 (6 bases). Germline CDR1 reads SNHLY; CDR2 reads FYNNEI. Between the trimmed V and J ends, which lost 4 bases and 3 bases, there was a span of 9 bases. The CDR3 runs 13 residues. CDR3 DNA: TGTGCCAGCAGTGTAGGGGGTGACACTGAAGCTTTCTTT. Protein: CASSVGGDTEAFF.

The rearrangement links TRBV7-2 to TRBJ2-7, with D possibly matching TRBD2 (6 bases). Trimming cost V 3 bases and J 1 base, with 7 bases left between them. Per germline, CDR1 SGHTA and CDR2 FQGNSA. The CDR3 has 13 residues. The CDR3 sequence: CASSFGGSYEQYF. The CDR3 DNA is TGTGCCAGCAGCTTCGGGGGTTCCTACGAGCAGTACTTC.